These 27 T cell receptor beta chains originate from one sample sequenced in a study of identical twins. A single record per CDR3 protein comes from TCRdb applying MiXCR to the 5' RACE reads. This repertoire shows 250,000 to 300,000 distinct CDR3 sequences, 6.5% to 9.5% found once; its top ten account for 3%. A further study also used this sample, focusing on yellow fever vaccine responses in identical twins.

Sequencing used CD8+ T cells sorted from blood. These receptor sequences come from a woman aged 18 to 35 in good health.

In DNA form, the CDR3 reads TGTGCCAGCAGTTTAGAGACAGCACTTAATGAAAAACTGTTTTTT. Translation gives CASSLETALNEKLFF. J is TRBJ1-4 and V is TRBV12-3 or TRBV12-4, with D possibly being TRBD1 (5 bases). Trimming removed 1 base at V and 4 bases at J, with 10 bases between. This CDR3 has 15 amino acids.

The chain employs TRBV28 and TRBJ2-2; D is ambiguous. The CDR3 sequence is 14 residues long. CDR1 is MDHEN and CDR2 is SYDVKM in the germline V gene. V was cut by 3 bases and J by 3 bases, with 8 bases left in between. CDR3 loop: CASSFFKDTGELFF. Written as DNA, the CDR3 is TGTGCCAGCAGTTTTTTTAAAGACACCGGGGAGCTGTTTTTT.

This clonotype was picked up a small number of times. V gene TRBV27 combines with J gene TRBJ2-3; 7 bases are shared with TRBD2. The CDR3 consists of 16 residues. CDR1 MNHEY and CDR2 SMNVEV come from the germline V gene (reference sequence). V lost 2 bases, J lost 2 bases, and 7 bases stayed unmatched. The CDR3 bases are TGTGCCAGCAGTTTAATCGCGGGAGCCTCCACAGATACGCAGTATTTT. It is translated as CASSLIAGASTDTQYF.

In this sample, this clonotype turned up many times. The rearrangement joins TRBV3-1 to TRBJ2-2, with D possibly called TRBD1 or TRBD2 (6 bases each). The germline CDR1 and CDR2 sequences are LGHDT and YNNKEL (reference sequence). With 7 bases removed from V and 6 bases from J, the gap between germline ends came to 15 bases. There are 14 residues in the CDR3. The CDR3 nucleotides are TGTGCCAGCAACCCCTCGGGGGCGGCCGGGGAGCTGTTTTTT. It yields the protein CASNPSGAAGELFF.

The table lists this clonotype with a few counts. The chain joins TRBV7-2 to TRBJ2-1; D is perhaps TRBD1 (6 bases). CDR1 is SGHTA and CDR2 is FQGNSA in the germline V gene. The CDR3 covers 14 residues. V was cut by 1 base and J by 8 bases, with 12 bases left in between. The CDR3 loop is CASSLVQGSDEQFF. The CDR3, as DNA: TGTGCCAGCAGCTTAGTACAGGGTAGTGATGAGCAGTTCTTC.

This chain joins TRBV7-8 and TRBJ2-7; D is perhaps TRBD1 (6 bases). V lost 5 bases and J 5 bases, leaving 19 bases between the germline ends. Per germline, CDR1 SGHVS and CDR2 FQNEAQ. The CDR3 extends over 15 amino acids. CDR3 residues: CASSHNAGGMDEQYF. The CDR3 DNA is TGTGCCAGCAGCCATAACGCTGGGGGCATGGACGAGCAGTACTTC.

This clonotype turned up a few times. The CDR3 coding sequence is TGCGCCAGCAGCTATGGGGACATTAACACTGAAGCTTTCTTT. Translating it yields CASSYGDINTEAFF. The chain joins TRBV5-1 to TRBJ1-1; D may be TRBD1 (6 bases). Trimming took off 3 bases at V and 2 bases at J, with 11 bases between the two ends. Germline CDR1 SGHRS, CDR2 YFSETQ. The CDR3 has 14 residues.

The genes are TRBV7-6 and TRBJ2-1; 9 bases line up with TRBD2. Trimming removed 1 base from V and 2 bases from J; junction bases left unmatched: 3. Germline lookup yields CDR1 SGHVS and CDR2 FNYEAQ. The CDR3 totals 16 residues. The CDR3 region is CASSLGAGGAYNEQFF. DNA for the CDR3: TGTGCCAGCAGCTTAGGTGCGGGGGGGGCCTACAATGAGCAGTTCTTC.

The table lists this clonotype with a few counts. CDR3 protein: CASSLSQPRFSGANVLTF. The CDR3, as DNA: TGTGCCAGCAGTTTATCCCAGCCGCGTTTCTCTGGGGCCAACGTCCTGACTTTC. This chain joins TRBV27 and TRBJ2-6; D is unresolved. Trimming cost V 0 bases and J 0 bases, with 12 bases left between them. The length of the CDR3 is 18 residues. Per germline, CDR1 MNHEY and CDR2 SMNVEV (reference sequence).

Points on this clonotype: A much more abundant neighbour one base away suggests this may be a read error. The rearrangement joins TRBV12-3 or TRBV12-4 to TRBJ2-1; maybe TRBD1 (6 bases). The V and J ends lost 6 bases and 3 bases respectively, with 15 bases between them. The CDR3 runs to 15 residues. The CDR3 DNA is TGTGCCAGCAGACCCAGGACAGCTTACTACAATGAGCAGTTCTTC. This translates into CASRPRTAYYNEQFF.

The chain carries TRBV7-9 and TRBJ1-2; D not certain. The CDR3 runs to 12 residues. Deletions cut 1 base from V and 6 bases from J, with 6 bases between. Germline-derived CDR1 and CDR2 are SEHNR and FQNEAQ (reference sequence). DNA of the CDR3: TGTGCCAGCAGCTTAGAGCCGGATGGCTACACCTTC. It translates to CASSLEPDGYTF.

The chain uses TRBV9 and TRBJ2-3; maybe TRBD2 (5 bases). Germline lookup yields CDR1 SGDLS and CDR2 YYNGEE. This CDR3 region has 14 residues. Deletions cut 4 bases from V and 1 base from J, with 10 bases between. The CDR3 protein is CASSPSGRTDTQYF. CDR3 in DNA: TGTGCCAGCAGCCCCAGCGGCCGCACAGATACGCAGTATTTT.

This clonotype has just a few counts. The chain uses TRBV29-1 and TRBJ2-7; D is ambiguous. With 2 bases removed from V and 2 bases from J, the gap between germline ends came to 10 bases. CDR1 and CDR2 (germline): SQVTM, ANQGSEA. This CDR3 is 13 amino acids long. The CDR3 DNA sequence: TGCAGCGTTGAATGGGGAATCCCCTACGAGCAGTACTTC. It translates to CSVEWGIPYEQYF.

The sample holds many counts of this clonotype. The chain employs TRBV20-1 and TRBJ2-1; D is ambiguous. The CDR3 extends over 13 amino acids. Germline CDR1 DFQATT, CDR2 SNEGSKA (reference sequence). The germline V and J ends were trimmed by 5 bases and 3 bases, with 11 bases remaining between them. The CDR3, as DNA: TGCAGTGCTGCAGACGACTTCTACAATGAGCAGTTCTTC. It yields the protein CSAADDFYNEQFF.

The chain combines TRBV9 with TRBJ2-7; 8 bases are shared with TRBD2. The junction had 13 bases not matched to a gene; V was cut back by 0 bases and J by 5 bases. The germline V gene has CDR1 SGDLS and CDR2 YYNGEE. This CDR3 has 17 residues. Written as DNA, the CDR3 is TGTGCCAGCAGCGTAGGGCTCTCGGGGGGGCCCAGACACGAGCAGTACTTC. As protein: CASSVGLSGGPRHEQYF.

This clonotype was counted a few times. The J gene is TRBJ2-5, the V gene TRBV5-1; the match to TRBD1 covers 9 bases. The CDR3 is made up of 14 amino acids. Germline CDR1 is SGHRS and CDR2 is YFSETQ. V was pared by 3 bases and J by 3 bases, with 3 bases of the junction left unmatched. The CDR3 here is CASSSWTGEETQYF. The CDR3 nucleotides are TGCGCCAGCAGCTCCTGGACAGGGGAAGAGACCCAGTACTTC.

Ten or more counts support this clonotype. This chain uses TRBV20-1 with TRBJ1-1; D unresolved. CDR1 DFQATT and CDR2 SNEGSKA come from the germline V gene (reference sequence). The V end lost 2 bases, the J end lost 4 bases, and 11 bases lay between the germline ends. The CDR3 spans 13 residues. CDR3 nucleotides: TGCAGTGCTAGACCCCGGGGTATCACTGAAGCTTTCTTT. It translates to CSARPRGITEAFF.

The J gene is TRBJ2-3, the V gene TRBV4-3; 7 bases are a match to TRBD1. Germline CDR1 LGHNA, CDR2 YSLEER. CDR3 length: 15 residues. J lost 1 base, V lost 4 bases, and 5 bases had no gene match. The DNA for the CDR3 is TGCGCCAGCAGCCCAGGGGGATTTGGCACAGATACGCAGTATTTT. Translating gives CASSPGGFGTDTQYF.

The table lists this clonotype with many counts. The chain combines TRBV7-2 with TRBJ2-7; D is unresolved. V dropped 1 base and J dropped 0 bases, with 7 bases sitting between them. Germline V gene data show CDR1 as SGHTA and CDR2 as FQGNSA. CDR3 size: 14 residues. The CDR3 region has the DNA TGTGCCAGCAGCTTAGAAGGGATCTCCTACGAGCAGTACTTC. It is translated as CASSLEGISYEQYF. The whole variable domain, remainder taken from reference TRBV7-2 and TRBJ2-7, is GAGVSQSPSNKVTEKGKDVELRCDPISGHTALYWYRQSLGQGLEFLIYFQGNSAPDKSGLPSDRFSAERTGGSVSTLTIQRTQQEDSAVYLCASSLEGISYEQYFGPGTRLTVT.

The CDR3 region is CASSLTTRGSYEQYF. CDR3 coding DNA: TGTGCCAGCAGCTTAACCACCAGAGGCTCCTACGAGCAGTACTTC. V is TRBV7-6 and J is TRBJ2-7; no clear D. V was clipped by 2 bases and J by 0 bases, with 11 bases between them. From germline, CDR1 is SGHVS and CDR2 FNYEAQ. The CDR3 spans 15 residues.

The chain is built from TRBV12-3 or TRBV12-4 and TRBJ2-4, with 10 bases matching TRBD2. Trimming cost V 7 bases and J 7 bases; bases outside gene matches: 10. The CDR3 totals 15 residues. The CDR3 protein is CASTLSGGGGNIQYF. DNA for the CDR3: TGTGCCAGCACTCTCAGCGGGGGGGGAGGGAACATTCAGTACTTC.

This clonotype was counted a few times. This chain uses TRBV7-6 with TRBJ2-7; 7 bases map to TRBD1. V shed 3 bases, J shed 3 bases, and the junction held 8 bases outside the gene matches. The CDR3 length is 15 residues. Germline CDR1 reads SGHVS; CDR2 reads FNYEAQ. The chain's CDR3 is CASSFGDDRVYEQYF. CDR3 nucleotide sequence: TGTGCCAGCAGCTTCGGAGACGACAGGGTCTACGAGCAGTACTTC.

This clonotype showed up just a few times. This chain connects TRBV7-9 to TRBJ1-4; no clear D gene. The CDR3 length is 14 residues. Trimming took 3 bases from V and 7 from J, leaving 12 bases between them. Germline CDR1 is SEHNR and CDR2 is FQNEAQ (reference sequence). CDR3 in DNA: TGTGCCAGCAGCTTCCCCGGGGTATCTGAAAAACTGTTTTTT. Translation gives CASSFPGVSEKLFF.

This clonotype showed up just a few times. This chain joins TRBV30 and TRBJ2-1; 9 bases map to TRBD2. The germline gives CDR1 GTSNPN, CDR2 SVGIG (reference sequence). V lost 2 bases and J lost 1; bases outside the gene matches: 3. The CDR3 is 15 amino acids. The CDR3 loop reads CAWSNLAGSYNEQFF. CDR3 bases: TGTGCCTGGAGTAACCTAGCGGGATCCTACAATGAGCAGTTCTTC.

This clonotype was detected many times. V usage is TRBV29-1 and J usage is TRBJ2-7; the match to TRBD2 covers 7 bases. Germline V gene data show CDR1 as SQVTM and CDR2 as ANQGSEA. V was pared by 5 bases and J by 3 bases, with 7 bases of the junction left unmatched. The CDR3 extends over 13 amino acids. CDR3 amino acids: CSVSRGEYYEQYF. CDR3 bases: TGCAGCGTTAGCCGGGGGGAATACTACGAGCAGTACTTC.

This clonotype showed up just a few times. The rearrangement uses TRBV6-1 and TRBJ2-1, with unresolved D. There are 14 residues in the CDR3. V gave up 2 bases and J gave up 6 bases, with 11 bases separating them. Looked up from germline, CDR1 is MNHNS and CDR2 is SASEGT. CDR3 sequence reads: CASSEITSSNEQFF. DNA of the CDR3: TGTGCCAGCAGTGAAATCACCAGCTCCAATGAGCAGTTCTTC.

The chain uses TRBV10-3 and TRBJ2-3; possibly TRBD1 or TRBD2 for D (5 bases each). Per the germline V gene, CDR1 is ENHRY and CDR2 is SYGVKD. V dropped 2 bases and J dropped 8 bases, with 14 bases sitting between them. The CDR3 consists of 14 residues. The CDR3 DNA sequence: TGTGCCATCAGTGAGATGGGGGACCTGACTACGCAGTATTTT. Residues: CAISEMGDLTTQYF.